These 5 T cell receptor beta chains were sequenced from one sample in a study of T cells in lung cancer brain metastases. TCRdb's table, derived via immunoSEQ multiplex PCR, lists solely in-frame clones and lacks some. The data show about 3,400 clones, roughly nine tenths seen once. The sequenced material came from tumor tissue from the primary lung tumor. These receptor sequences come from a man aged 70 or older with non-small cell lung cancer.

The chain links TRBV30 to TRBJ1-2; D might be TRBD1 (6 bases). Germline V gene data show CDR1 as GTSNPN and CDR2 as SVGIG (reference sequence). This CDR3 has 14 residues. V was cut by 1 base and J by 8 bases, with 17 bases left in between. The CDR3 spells CAWSAEGGFTGYTF. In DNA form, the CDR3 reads TGTGCCTGGAGTGCTGAGGGGGGTTTTACGGGCTACACCTTC.

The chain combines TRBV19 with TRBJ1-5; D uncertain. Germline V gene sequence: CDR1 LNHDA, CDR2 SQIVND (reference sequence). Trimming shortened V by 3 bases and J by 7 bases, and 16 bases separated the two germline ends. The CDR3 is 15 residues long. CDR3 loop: CASSIGARSNQPQHF. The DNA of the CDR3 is TGTGCCAGTAGTATCGGTGCGAGGAGTAACCAGCCCCAGCATTTT. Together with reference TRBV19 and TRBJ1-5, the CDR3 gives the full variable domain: DGGITQSPKYLFRKEGQNVTLSCEQNLNHDAMYWYRQDPGQGLRLIYYSQIVNDFQKGDIAEGYSVSREKKESFPLTVTSAQKNPTAFYLCASSIGARSNQPQHFGDGTRLSIL.

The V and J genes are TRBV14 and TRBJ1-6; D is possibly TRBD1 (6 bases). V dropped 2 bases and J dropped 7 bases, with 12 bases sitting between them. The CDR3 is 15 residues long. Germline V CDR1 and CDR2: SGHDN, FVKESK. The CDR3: CASSQTDSANSPLHF. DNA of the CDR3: TGTGCCAGCAGCCAAACGGACAGCGCGAATTCACCCCTCCACTTT.

The CDR3 DNA reads TGCGCCAGCAGCTTGGTGGGACAGGGGGATGGCTACACCTTC. This gives the protein CASSLVGQGDGYTF. The chain couples TRBV5-1 to TRBJ1-2, with 11 nucleotides matching TRBD1. The CDR3 has 14 residues. V was pared by 0 bases and J by 6 bases, with 1 base of the junction left unmatched. Germline values: CDR1 SGHRS, CDR2 YFSETQ. The full variable domain, completed using reference TRBV5-1 and TRBJ1-2, is KAGVTQTPRYLIKTRGQQVTLSCSPISGHRSVSWYQQTPGQGLQFLFEYFSETQRNKGNFPGRFSGRQFSNSRSEMNVSTLELGDSALYLCASSLVGQGDGYTFGSGTRLTVV.

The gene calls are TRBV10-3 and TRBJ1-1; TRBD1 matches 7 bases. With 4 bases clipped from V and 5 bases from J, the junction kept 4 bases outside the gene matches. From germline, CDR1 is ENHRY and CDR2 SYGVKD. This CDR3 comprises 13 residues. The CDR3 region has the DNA TGTGCCATCAGTGGTACAGGGGATACTGAAGCTTTCTTT. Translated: CAISGTGDTEAFF.